This T cell receptor (beta chain) was recorded in a study of control samples from healthy donors and cancer patients (dated by TCRdb to about 2020). With respect to this clone: Its binding antigen is unknown. Base qualities are not recorded, but no much larger clone differs from it by a single base.

After removal of 5 bases from V and 4 bases from J, the junction retains 6 bases not matched to a gene. The CDR3, cysteine through phenylalanine, is 15 amino acids long. The CDR3 DNA has 45 bases and is translated from base 1. In the germline V gene, CDR1 corresponds to SGHDN and CDR2 to FVKESK. Libraries were made using the immunoSEQ multiplex PCR assay. In its TCRdb copy, this immuneACCESS table keeps in-frame sequences only and misses some clones. Where compared with another copy, unresolved V genes explain less than half of these, and the others have no known cause. This sample is represented by about 85,000 clones; around 92% of them were singletons. 5.5% to 7% of the sample comes from the top ten.

Sequenced material: blood. This receptor was identified in a man aged 50 or older in good health. The sequence links TRBV14 to TRBJ2-7; TRBD2 fits 12 bases in the junction. At the DNA level, the sequence is TGTGCCAGCAGCTTAGGACTAGCGGGACCTTACGAGCAGTACTTC. It specifies CASSLGLAGPYEQYF.